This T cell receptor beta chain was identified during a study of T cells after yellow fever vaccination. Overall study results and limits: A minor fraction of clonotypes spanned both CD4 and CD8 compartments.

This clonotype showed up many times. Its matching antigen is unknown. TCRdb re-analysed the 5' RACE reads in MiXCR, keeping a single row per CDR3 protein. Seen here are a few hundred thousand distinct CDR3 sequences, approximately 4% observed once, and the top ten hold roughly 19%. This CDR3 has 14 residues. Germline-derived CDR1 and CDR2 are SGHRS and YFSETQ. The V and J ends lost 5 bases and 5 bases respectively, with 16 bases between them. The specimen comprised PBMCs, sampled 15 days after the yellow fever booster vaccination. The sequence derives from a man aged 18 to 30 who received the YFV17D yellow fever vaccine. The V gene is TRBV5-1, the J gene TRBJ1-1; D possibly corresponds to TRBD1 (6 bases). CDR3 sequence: CASRSLQGRTEAFF. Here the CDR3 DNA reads TGCGCCAGCAGATCCCTACAGGGTAGGACTGAAGCTTTCTTT.